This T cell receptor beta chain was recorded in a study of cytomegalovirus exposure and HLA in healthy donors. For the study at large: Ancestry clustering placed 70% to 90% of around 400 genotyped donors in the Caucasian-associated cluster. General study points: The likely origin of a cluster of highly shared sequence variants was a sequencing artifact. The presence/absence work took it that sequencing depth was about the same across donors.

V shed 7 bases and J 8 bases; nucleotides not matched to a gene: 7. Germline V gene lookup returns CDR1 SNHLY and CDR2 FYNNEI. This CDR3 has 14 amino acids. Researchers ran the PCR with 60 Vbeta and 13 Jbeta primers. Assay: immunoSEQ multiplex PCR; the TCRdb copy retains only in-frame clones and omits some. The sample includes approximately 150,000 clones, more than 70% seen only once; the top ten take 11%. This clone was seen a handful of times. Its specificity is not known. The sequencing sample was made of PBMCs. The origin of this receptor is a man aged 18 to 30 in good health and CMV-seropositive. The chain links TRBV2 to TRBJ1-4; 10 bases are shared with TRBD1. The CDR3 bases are TGTGCCAGCATGAGGGACAGGGGAGAGGAAAAACTGTTTTTT. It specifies CASMRDRGEEKLFF.